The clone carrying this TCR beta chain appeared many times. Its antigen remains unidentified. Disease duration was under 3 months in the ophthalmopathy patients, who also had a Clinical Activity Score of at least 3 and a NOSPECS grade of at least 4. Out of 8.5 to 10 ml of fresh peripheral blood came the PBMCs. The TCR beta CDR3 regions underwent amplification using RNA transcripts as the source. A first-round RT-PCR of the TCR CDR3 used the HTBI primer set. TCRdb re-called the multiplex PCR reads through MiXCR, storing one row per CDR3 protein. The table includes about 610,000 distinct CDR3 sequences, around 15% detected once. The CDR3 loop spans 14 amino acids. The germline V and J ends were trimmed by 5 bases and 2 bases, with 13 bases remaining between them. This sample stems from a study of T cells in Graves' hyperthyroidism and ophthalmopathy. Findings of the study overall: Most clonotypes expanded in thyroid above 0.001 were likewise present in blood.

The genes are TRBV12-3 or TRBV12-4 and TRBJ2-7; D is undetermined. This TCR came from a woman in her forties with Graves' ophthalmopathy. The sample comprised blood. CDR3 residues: CASSDLNTPYEQYF. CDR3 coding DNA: TGTGCCAGCAGTGATTTAAACACTCCCTACGAGCAGTACTTC.